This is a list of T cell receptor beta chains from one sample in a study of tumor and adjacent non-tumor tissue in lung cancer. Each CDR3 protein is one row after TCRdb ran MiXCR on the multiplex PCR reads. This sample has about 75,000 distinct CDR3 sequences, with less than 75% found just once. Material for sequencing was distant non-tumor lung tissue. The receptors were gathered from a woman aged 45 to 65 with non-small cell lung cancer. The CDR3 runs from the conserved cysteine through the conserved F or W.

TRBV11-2	CASSWMVLAGYNKQFF
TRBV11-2	CASSLARTRTGNTIYF
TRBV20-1	CSVPGKLGLDGQHF
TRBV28	CASSFWRQGNTGELFF
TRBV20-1	CSASGIIINEQFF
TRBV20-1	CSARLPPAEGGRNEQIF
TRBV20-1	CSAEVLEGEDEQFF
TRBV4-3	CTSSQGTLDRTYSGANVLSF
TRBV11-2	CTSSHTDTQYF
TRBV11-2	CASNLDQNQSQHF
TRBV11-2	CASSLDLNTVELFF
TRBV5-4	CGSSLFLDTQYF
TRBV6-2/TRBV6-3	CASSWHNQHQHF
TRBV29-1	CSVEHQQGGEQFF
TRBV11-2	CASNPLAGGSSYEQYF
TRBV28	CASSPPGGQDGYTF
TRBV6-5	CTRSGQQNQPQHF
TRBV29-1	CSDAVNIGRVVETQYF
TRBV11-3	CASSLDTTGELVF
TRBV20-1	CSARGTGTGASGYTF
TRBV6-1	CGNSDAWTEAFF
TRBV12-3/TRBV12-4	CASSPWRTSFYVHYF
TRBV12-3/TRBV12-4	CAGSGDTNQETRYF
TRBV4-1	CASSQDPTANTEAFF
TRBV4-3	CASSQGWGALAWELFF
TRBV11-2	CASSSERSTEFF
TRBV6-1	CASSEAGAAGSYEQYF
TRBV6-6	CASSYNRDTRLPQHF
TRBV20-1	CSVSGRNSYNEQFF
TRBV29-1	CSVGGGRGYEQFF
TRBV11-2	CASSLSPLNSYGYTF
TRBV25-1	CASSAKGTLAGILYSGTGELFF
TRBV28	CASSLSRAGGTEAFF
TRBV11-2	CASSQLGDERFF
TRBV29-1	CGVWEGGDNYGYTF
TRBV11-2	CVSSLLDNEQFF
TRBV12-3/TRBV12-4	CASSSWGLAGSSSYNEQFF
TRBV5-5	CTSTTPLTGGTGELFF
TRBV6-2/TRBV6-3	CATFRAGGQETQYF
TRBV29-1	CSVAVNIGRVIETQYF
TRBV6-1	CATSVGLVNTGELFF
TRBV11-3	CASSLVGTLSYNEQFF
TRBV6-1	CASSELVGLYSYNEQFF
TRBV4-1	CASSQESWSVFWTDTDTQYF
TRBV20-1	CSVWTWDGETQYF
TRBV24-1	CATSAGLAGGGFYDTQYF
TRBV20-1	CSASTGRSTEASF
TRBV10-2	CASFGGNGPFF
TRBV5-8	CASSFYYGNNSPLHF
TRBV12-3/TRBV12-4	CANSFRADNEQFF
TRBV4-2	CVSSPWGARDNEKLLF
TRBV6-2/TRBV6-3	CTSSYLGRRERYF
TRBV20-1	CSAPPGHEANEKQFF